Listed below are T cell receptor beta chains from one sample, sequenced in a study of T cell changes during pregnancy in multiple sclerosis. Clones were read by immunoSEQ multiplex PCR, and TCRdb kept only the in-frame ones, dropping some. The sample holds tens of thousands of clones; approximately 90% are singletons and the top ten take roughly 2%. Sample: peripheral blood, taken in the first trimester of pregnancy. The source is a female donor in good health, enrolled as a control in a pregnancy study. Each CDR3 is given with its conserved first and last residue. Each record gives: D gene, J gene, clone size, V gene, CDR3 protein, CDR3 DNA. The D gene is left open where the match is weak. The size entry is marked missing in some rows and otherwise reads once, few, many or a size class.

>TRBD2|TRBJ2-3|NA|TRBV4-1
CASSLRPSGTSGGGKSTDTQYF
TGCGCCAGCAGCCTCCGCCCCTCCGGGACTAGCGGGGGTGGAAAGAGCACAGATACGCAGTATTTT
>NA|TRBJ2-7|NA|TRBV2
CAHSRGGGGSYEQYF
TGTGCCCACAGCCGCGGAGGGGGCGGCTCCTACGAGCAGTACTTC
>TRBD2|TRBJ2-7|NA|TRBV4-3
CASSQDAGGGEQYF
TGCGCCAGCAGCCAAGATGCGGGGGGGGGCGAGCAGTACTTC
>NA|TRBJ2-7|few|TRBV6-6
CAITGGGEQYF
TGTGCCATAACTGGAGGCGGAGAGCAGTACTTC
>TRBD2|TRBJ2-5|NA|TRBV7-6
CASSLSWPSGGETQYF
TGTGCCAGCAGCTTATCTTGGCCTAGCGGGGGTGAGACCCAGTACTTC
>TRBD1|TRBJ2-3|NA|TRBV4-3
CASSPRGQGSDTQYF
TGCGCCAGCAGCCCACGTGGACAGGGTTCAGATACGCAGTATTTT
>NA|TRBJ2-3|once|TRBV7-8
CASSSPVGTDTQYF
TGTGCCAGCAGCTCCCCTGTTGGCACAGATACGCAGTATTTT
>TRBD1|TRBJ1-2|NA|TRBV19
CASSRGQGNGYTF
TGTGCCAGTAGTAGGGGACAGGGGAATGGCTACACCTTC
>TRBD1|TRBJ1-1|once|TRBV28
CASSLGHRGSEAFF
TGTGCCAGCAGTTTGGGGCACAGGGGCTCTGAAGCTTTCTTT
>TRBD1|TRBJ1-2|NA|TRBV4-3
CASSPRTGVGGYTF
TGCGCCAGCAGCCCCCGGACAGGGGTAGGTGGCTACACCTTC
>TRBD2|TRBJ2-3|NA|TRBV7-2
CASRVAGGPADTQYF
TGTGCCAGCAGGGTAGCGGGGGGGCCTGCAGATACGCAGTATTTT
>TRBD2|TRBJ2-7|NA|TRBV4-2
CASSQGGTSSYEQYF
TGTGCCAGCAGCCAAGGGGGGACTAGCTCCTACGAGCAGTACTTC
>TRBD1|TRBJ2-7|NA|TRBV27
CASSDRVVYEQYF
TGTGCCAGCTCGGACAGGGTCGTTTACGAGCAGTACTTC
>TRBD2|TRBJ2-5|NA|TRBV4-3
CASSEGLAGSETQYF
TGCGCCAGCAGCGAGGGACTAGCGGGGAGCGAGACCCAGTACTTC
>NA|TRBJ1-1|NA|TRBV6-5
CASSLRQNTEAFF
TGTGCCAGCAGTCTTCGACAGAACACTGAAGCTTTCTTT
>NA|TRBJ1-1|NA|TRBV5-1
CASRSSTYRANTEAFF
TGCGCCAGCAGATCATCAACCTACAGGGCTAACACTGAAGCTTTCTTT
>NA|TRBJ2-5|NA|TRBV7-2
CASSLGVGRQLQETQYF
TGTGCCAGCAGCTTAGGCGTCGGACGACAGCTTCAAGAGACCCAGTACTTC
>TRBD1|TRBJ1-5|medium-sized|TRBV11-2
CASSLGQGGIVPQHF
TGTGCCAGCAGCTTAGGACAGGGAGGAATAGTGCCCCAGCATTTT
>NA|TRBJ2-7|NA|TRBV6-5
CASSYEGVGEQYF
TGTGCCAGCAGTTACGAAGGGGTAGGCGAGCAGTACTTC
>TRBD2|TRBJ2-7|NA|TRBV4-3
CASSPGLKNYEQYF
TGCGCCAGCAGCCCGGGACTAAAAAACTACGAGCAGTACTTC
>NA|TRBJ2-5|NA|TRBV2
CASTQGRVETQYF
TGTGCCAGCACACAAGGCAGGGTGGAGACCCAGTACTTC
>NA|TRBJ1-4|few|TRBV4-3
CASSQFGQGSEKLFF
TGCGCCAGCAGCCAATTTGGGCAGGGTAGTGAAAAACTGTTTTTT
>NA|TRBJ2-2|NA|TRBV6-5
CASSYKGVNTGELFF
TGTGCCAGCAGTTACAAAGGGGTGAACACCGGGGAGCTGTTTTTT
>TRBD1|TRBJ2-1|NA|TRBV7-3
CASSGDRAAYNEQFF
TGTGCCAGCAGCGGCGACAGGGCGGCCTACAATGAGCAGTTCTTC
>TRBD1|TRBJ2-1|NA|TRBV19
CASSADRGSSYNEQFF
TGTGCCAGTAGTGCGGACAGGGGGAGCTCCTACAATGAGCAGTTCTTC
>TRBD1|TRBJ1-4|once|TRBV4-2
CATLDRVNEKLFF
TGTGCCACCCTGGACAGGGTCAATGAAAAACTGTTTTTT
>NA|TRBJ1-2|NA|TRBV7-9
CASSPPTGEGRGYTF
TGTGCCAGCAGCCCACCTACCGGGGAAGGACGTGGCTACACCTTC
>NA|TRBJ1-1|NA|TRBV10-3
CAISYRVLGTEAFF
TGTGCCATCAGTTACAGGGTACTAGGAACTGAAGCTTTCTTT
>NA|TRBJ1-6|NA|TRBV7-3
CASSLQGGGDSPLHF
TGTGCCAGCAGCTTACAGGGTGGGGGGGATTCACCCCTCCACTTT
>TRBD1|TRBJ1-1|NA|TRBV19
CASSIRQGASTEAFF
TGTGCCAGTAGTATAAGGCAGGGGGCGAGTACTGAAGCTTTCTTT
>TRBD1|TRBJ1-2|NA|TRBV7-2
CASSSPGQLVF
TGTGCCAGCAGCTCACCGGGACAGCTGGTCTTC
>NA|TRBJ2-2|once|TRBV11-2
CASSLDGLATGELFF
TGTGCCAGCAGCTTAGACGGACTGGCTACCGGGGAGCTGTTTTTT
>NA|TRBJ1-1|NA|TRBV28
CASSEPQGGRMNAFF
TGTGCCAGCAGTGAACCCCAGGGAGGACGTATGAATGCTTTCTTT
>TRBD2|TRBJ2-5|NA|TRBV7-3
CASSIGLAGAGETQYF
TGTGCCAGCAGCATTGGACTAGCGGGGGCCGGGGAGACCCAGTACTTC
>NA|TRBJ1-2|NA|TRBV19
CASSRPLQGTTNYGYTF
TGTGCCAGTAGTAGGCCATTACAGGGAACGACTAACTATGGCTACACCTTC
>TRBD1|TRBJ1-1|NA|TRBV5-1
CASSPSTGASEAFF
TGCGCCAGCAGCCCCTCGACAGGGGCTTCTGAAGCTTTCTTT
>NA|TRBJ1-1|NA|TRBV30
CAWRGQPNTEAFF
TGTGCCTGGAGGGGGCAACCGAACACTGAAGCTTTCTTT
>NA|TRBJ1-3|once|TRBV19
CASETVGNTIYF
TGTGCCAGTGAGACAGTTGGAAACACCATATATTTT
>NA|TRBJ1-2|once|TRBV27
CASSLSQGHGYTF
TGTGCCAGCAGTTTAAGTCAGGGGCATGGCTACACCTTC
>NA|TRBJ1-3|NA|TRBV18
CASSPTGTSSGNTIYF
TGTGCCAGCTCACCCACCGGTACGAGCTCTGGAAACACCATATATTTT
>NA|TRBJ2-5|NA|TRBV7-2
CASSLQWGGKETQYF
TGTGCCAGCAGCTTACAGTGGGGCGGAAAAGAGACCCAGTACTTC
>NA|TRBJ1-1|NA|TRBV5-4
CASSLFQVNTEAFF
TGTGCCAGCAGCTTGTTTCAGGTGAACACTGAAGCTTTCTTT
>NA|TRBJ1-1|NA|TRBV5-1
CASSLPDRTAKAFF
TGCGCCAGCAGCTTACCAGACCGGACAGCCAAAGCTTTCTTT
>NA|TRBJ2-3|NA|TRBV27
CASSPRGDTQYF
TGTGCCAGCAGTCCACGGGGGGATACGCAGTATTTT
>NA|TRBJ1-5|NA|TRBV7-2
CASSSRVGNSNQPQHF
TGTGCCAGCAGCTCTAGAGTCGGGAATAGCAATCAGCCCCAGCATTTT
>TRBD2|TRBJ2-1|NA|TRBV11-2
CASSLGGGTSATGEQFF
TGTGCCAGCAGCTTAGGGGGGGGGACTAGCGCCACGGGGGAGCAGTTCTTC
>NA|TRBJ1-6|many|TRBV5-8
CASSFPNTYNSPLHF
TGTGCCAGCAGCTTTCCGAACACCTATAATTCACCCCTCCACTTT
>NA|TRBJ1-1|NA|TRBV5-1
CASSLAPGVNTEAFF
TGCGCCAGCAGCTTGGCGCCAGGGGTGAACACTGAAGCTTTCTTT